The clone carrying this T cell receptor beta chain has at least ten counts. This beta chain came through as a stray read in a library set up for alpha chains, and its size says little. Germline V gene data show CDR1 as SQVTM and CDR2 as ANQGSEA. Trimming cost V 6 bases and J 2 bases; bases outside gene matches: 7. This CDR3 region has 14 residues. Time point described: sample taken at primary tumor resection. The data belong to a study of spatial heterogeneity in lung cancer. TCRdb independently ran MiXCR on the 5' RACE reads; one entry per CDR3 protein. The data show 16,000 or so distinct CDR3 sequences, roughly 4% seen once.

The chain links TRBV29-1 to TRBJ1-3; TRBD1 matches at 7 bases. This sequence originates from a male donor with early-stage non-small cell lung cancer. Sequencing was performed on normal lung tissue next to the tumor, taken at surgery. The CDR3 sequence is CSVAEGAAGNTIYF. CDR3 DNA: TGCAGCGTGGCCGAGGGGGCCGCTGGAAACACCATATATTTT.